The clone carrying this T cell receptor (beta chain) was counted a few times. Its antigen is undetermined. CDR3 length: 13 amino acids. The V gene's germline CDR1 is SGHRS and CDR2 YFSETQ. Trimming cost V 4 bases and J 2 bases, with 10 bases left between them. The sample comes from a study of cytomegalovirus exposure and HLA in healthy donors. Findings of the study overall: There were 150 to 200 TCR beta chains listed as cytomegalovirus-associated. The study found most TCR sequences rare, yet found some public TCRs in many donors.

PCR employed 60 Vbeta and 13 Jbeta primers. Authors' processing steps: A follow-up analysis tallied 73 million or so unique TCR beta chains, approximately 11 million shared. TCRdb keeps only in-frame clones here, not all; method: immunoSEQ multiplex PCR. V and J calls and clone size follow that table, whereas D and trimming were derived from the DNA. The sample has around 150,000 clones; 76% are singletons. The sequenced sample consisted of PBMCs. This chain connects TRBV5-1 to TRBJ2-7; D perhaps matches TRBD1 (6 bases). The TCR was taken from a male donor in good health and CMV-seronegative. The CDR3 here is CASSRDNPYEQYF. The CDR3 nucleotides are TGCGCCAGCAGCCGGGACAACCCCTACGAGCAGTACTTC. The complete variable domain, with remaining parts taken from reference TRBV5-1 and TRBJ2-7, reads KAGVTQTPRYLIKTRGQQVTLSCSPISGHRSVSWYQQTPGQGLQFLFEYFSETQRNKGNFPGRFSGRQFSNSRSEMNVSTLELGDSALYLCASSRDNPYEQYFGPGTRLTVT.